This T cell receptor (beta chain) originates from a study of graft-versus-host responses after intestinal transplantation. Germline V gene data show CDR1 as MNHNS and CDR2 as SASEGT. The CDR3 has 10 residues. V lost 8 bases and J 6 bases, leaving 5 bases between the germline ends. A remark on this clone: The antigen is not known.

The table came from immunoSEQ multiplex PCR; TCRdb's copy has only in-frame clones and leaves some out. The sample consists of approximately 100,000 clones, roughly 93% of them appearing once. The source material was unstimulated CD8+ T cells sorted from spleen or lymph node cells, sampled before intestinal transplant. This sequence was found in a human donor who received an intestinal transplant. This chain uses TRBV6-1 with TRBJ2-1, with D unresolved. CDR3 residues: CASEVNEQFF. CDR3 sequence (DNA): TGTGCCAGCGAGGTCAATGAGCAGTTCTTC.